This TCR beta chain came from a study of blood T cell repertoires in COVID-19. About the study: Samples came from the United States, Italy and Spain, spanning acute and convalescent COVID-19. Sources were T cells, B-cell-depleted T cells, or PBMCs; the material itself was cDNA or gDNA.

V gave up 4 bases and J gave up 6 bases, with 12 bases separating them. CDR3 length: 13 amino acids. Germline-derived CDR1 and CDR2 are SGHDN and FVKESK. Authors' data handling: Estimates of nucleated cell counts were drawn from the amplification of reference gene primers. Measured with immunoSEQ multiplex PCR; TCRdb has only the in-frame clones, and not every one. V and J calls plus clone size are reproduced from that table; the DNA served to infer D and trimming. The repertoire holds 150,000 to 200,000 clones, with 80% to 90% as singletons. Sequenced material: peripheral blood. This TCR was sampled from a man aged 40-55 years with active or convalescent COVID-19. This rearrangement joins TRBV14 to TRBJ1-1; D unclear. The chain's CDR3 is CASSREVVAEAFF. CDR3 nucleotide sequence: TGTGCCAGCAGCCGGGAGGTGGTGGCTGAAGCTTTCTTT.